This T cell receptor beta chain was documented in a study of cytomegalovirus exposure and HLA in healthy donors. Findings and caveats of the study: TCR beta chains numbering 150 to 200 were designated cytomegalovirus-associated. In a later analysis, common viral pathogens appeared linked to several of the most significant clusters. In an earlier analysis, about 87% or about 30%: the productive usage of most TCR beta V segments. Most of the CMV-associated TCR beta chains (in a later analysis) appeared to be HLA-restricted.

This clone appeared a few times. Its target is not known. Germline loops: CDR1 SGHVS, CDR2 FQNEAQ. The CDR3 spans 15 residues. V lost 5 bases, J lost 4 bases, and 8 bases stayed unmatched. The PCR made use of 60 Vbeta and 13 Jbeta primers. TCRdb keeps only in-frame clones here, not all; method: immunoSEQ multiplex PCR. The sample holds about 150,000 clones, around 84% seen once. This TCR was sampled from a man aged 50 or older in good health and CMV-seropositive. Sequences were obtained from PBMCs. The chain is built from TRBV7-8 and TRBJ2-1, with TRBD1 matching over 7 bases. The CDR3 loop is CASSETGTEYNEQFF. CDR3 DNA sequence: TGTGCCAGCAGCGAGACCGGGACAGAGTACAATGAGCAGTTCTTC.